This entry concerns a single T cell receptor beta chain. This CDR3 has 16 residues. CDR1 is SGHAT, CDR2 FQNNGV, per germline. Germline trimming cut 4 bases from V and 7 bases from J; bases unmatched to any gene: 12. The sample comes from a study of blood T cell repertoires in COVID-19. Study context: The origin of the acute and convalescent COVID-19 samples was the United States, Italy and Spain. Sources were T cells, B-cell-depleted T cells, or PBMCs; the material itself was cDNA or gDNA.

Original processing methods: Estimation of nucleated cell counts relied on the amplification of reference gene primers. Some clones are missing from TCRdb's copy, which holds only in-frame ones; the method was immunoSEQ multiplex PCR. V and J calls and clone size are those listed in that table; D and trimming were worked out from the DNA. The sample lists 200,000 to 250,000 clones; roughly 84% were seen once. V gene TRBV11-2 combines with J gene TRBJ2-1; 8 positions match TRBD2. Source material: peripheral blood. This clonotype was obtained from a woman older than 75 with active or convalescent COVID-19. For the CDR3, the DNA is TGTGCCAGCAGCTCCCCATTGGGCGGGAGGAGGAATGAGCAGTTCTTC. Translated: CASSSPLGGRRNEQFF.